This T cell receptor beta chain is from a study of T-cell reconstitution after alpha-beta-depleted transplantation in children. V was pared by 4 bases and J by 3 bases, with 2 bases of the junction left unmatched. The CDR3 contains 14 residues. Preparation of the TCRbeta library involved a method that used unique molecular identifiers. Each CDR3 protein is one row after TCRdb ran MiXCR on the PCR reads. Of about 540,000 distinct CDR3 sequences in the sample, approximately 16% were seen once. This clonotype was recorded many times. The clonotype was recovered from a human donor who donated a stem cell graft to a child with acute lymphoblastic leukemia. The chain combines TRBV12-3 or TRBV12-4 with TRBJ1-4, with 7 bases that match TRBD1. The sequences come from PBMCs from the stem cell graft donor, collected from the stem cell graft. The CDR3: CASSSDRANEKLFF. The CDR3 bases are TGTGCCAGCAGTTCCGACAGGGCTAATGAAAAACTGTTTTTT.